A single sample is the source of the 6 T cell receptor beta chains below, sequenced in a study of T cell clonality in common variable immunodeficiency. This table comes from immunoSEQ multiplex PCR, and its TCRdb copy is limited to in-frame clones, with some not included. The data show about 44,000 clones, none appearing only once, with less than 11% held by the ten largest. Sample: peripheral blood mononuclear cells. Receptors were obtained from a person aged 18 to 70 in good health.

This clone was detected many times. The read terminates 3 residues ahead of where the CDR3 ends, so the germline J gene completes it. V gene TRBV13 combines with J gene TRBJ1-2; 10 nucleotides line up with TRBD1. V shed 3 bases and J 5 bases; nucleotides not matched to a gene: 6. The CDR3 length is 15 residues. Germline loops: CDR1 PRHDT, CDR2 FYEKMQ (reference sequence). Partial CDR3 DNA: TGTGCCAGCAGCTTCGGACAGGGGGATGTATATGGC. This translates into CASSFGQGDVYG. The CDR3 in its entirety is CASSFGQGDVYGYTF.

Ten or more counts support this clone. The read halts 3 residues ahead of the CDR3 end, with the missing end drawn from the germline J gene. The chain couples TRBV2 to TRBJ2-7, with D possibly TRBD2 on 6 matching bases. The CDR3 is 13 residues long. With 8 bases removed from V and 3 bases from J, the gap between germline ends came to 14 bases. Per germline, CDR1 SNHLY and CDR2 FYNNEI. The CDR3 bases that were read are TGTGCCAGCGCGGGACTTCTTATCTACGAG. Protein: CASAGLLIYE. Given in full, the CDR3 is CASAGLLIYEQYF.

This clone was observed at least ten times. Read coverage stops 3 residues before the CDR3 terminus; the germline J gene supplies the remainder. The V gene is TRBV2, the J gene TRBJ1-1, with TRBD1 identical over 7 bases. Losses at the gene ends were 5 bases for V and 4 bases for J; bases not matched to a gene: 10. CDR1 and CDR2 (germline): SNHLY, FYNNEI. The CDR3 contains 15 residues. CDR3 DNA (partial): TGTGCCAGCAGTCGACAGGGTATGGGAGGCACTGAA. Translated: CASSRQGMGGTE. The full CDR3 sequence reads CASSRQGMGGTEAFF.

This clone was counted at least ten times. The CDR3 end falls 3 residues outside the read, so it is completed with the germline J gene. The chain recombines TRBV19 with TRBJ1-2, with 7 bases matching TRBD1. The CDR3 covers 13 residues. In germline, CDR1 is LNHDA, CDR2 SQIVND (reference sequence). The CDR3: CASSMRQGGGYTF. Partial CDR3 DNA: TGTGCCAGTAGTATGAGACAGGGAGGAGGC.

There are many counts of this clone. The read ends 3 residues shy of where the CDR3 ends; the end is completed using the germline J gene. The chain employs TRBV19 and TRBJ2-3; TRBD1 matches 7 bases. This CDR3 has 14 residues. Germline CDR1 and CDR2: LNHDA and SQIVND (reference sequence). Losses at the gene ends were 3 bases for V and 4 bases for J; bases not matched to a gene: 4. The sequenced part of the CDR3 DNA is TGTGCCAGTAGTATCAAAACAGGGGCAGATACG. Protein sequence: CASSIKTGADT. The CDR3, in full, reads CASSIKTGADTQYF.

This clone was detected ten times or more. The CDR3 extends 3 residues past the end of the read, so its final part is completed from the germline J gene. This chain connects TRBV4-2 to TRBJ2-1, with 11 bases matching TRBD2. Per the germline V gene, CDR1 is LGHNA and CDR2 is YNFKEQ. Unmatched junction bases numbered 6, after V lost 1 base and J lost 4 bases. The CDR3 contains 17 residues. Here the CDR3 reads CASSQGRGTSGYNEQFF. Incomplete CDR3 DNA: TGTGCCAGCAGCCAAGGTCGAGGGACTAGCGGTTACAATGAG.